One and the same sample provided the 28 T cell receptor beta chains below, sequenced in a study of blood T cell repertoires in COVID-19. The repertoire was sequenced with immunoSEQ multiplex PCR; TCRdb's copy has only in-frame clones and lacks some. This sample has roughly 15,000 clones, with around 83% found just once. The sample comprised peripheral blood. The receptor source for this set is a woman aged 45-65 years with active or convalescent COVID-19.

The chain is built from TRBV7-9 and TRBJ1-2; 7 nucleotides agree with TRBD1. Unmatched junction bases numbered 5, after V lost 4 bases and J lost 3 bases. Per the germline V gene, CDR1 is SEHNR and CDR2 is FQNEAQ (reference sequence). The CDR3 sequence is 14 residues long. The CDR3 DNA reads as TGTGCCAGCAGCTCCCCAGGGGGTGACTATGGCTACACCTTC. As protein: CASSSPGGDYGYTF.

V and J are TRBV7-3 and TRBJ2-7, with 7 positions matching TRBD1. CDR1 and CDR2 from the germline V gene are SGHTA and FQGTGA. The CDR3 is made up of 14 amino acids. The ends lost 5 bases at V and 2 bases at J; junction bases unmatched: 6. CDR3 DNA: TGTGCCAGCAGCCCCGGTCAGGGGGCCTACGAGCAGTACTTC. As protein: CASSPGQGAYEQYF.

V usage is TRBV27 and J usage is TRBJ2-7; 7 bases fit TRBD2. From germline, CDR1 is MNHEY and CDR2 SMNVEV (reference sequence). This CDR3 spans 19 amino acids. V was clipped by 6 bases and J by 0 bases; unmatched bases: 20. In nucleotides, the CDR3 is TGTGCCAGCAGCCCTGCCCTTTGGAACCTAGCGGTGAGCTCCTACGAGCAGTACTTC. Translating gives CASSPALWNLAVSSYEQYF.

The genes are TRBV28 and TRBJ2-1; possibly TRBD1 for D (5 bases). V was trimmed by 5 bases and J by 6 bases, leaving 11 bases between them. Germline lookup yields CDR1 MDHEN and CDR2 SYDVKM. The CDR3 is made up of 13 amino acids. In DNA form, the CDR3 reads TGTGCCAGCAGTGACACAGGTAGCAATGAGCAGTTCTTC. The encoded protein is CASSDTGSNEQFF. The variable domain in full, with the rest retrieved from reference TRBV28 and TRBJ2-1, is DVKVTQSSRYLVKRTGEKVFLECVQDMDHENMFWYRQDPGLGLRLIYFSYDVKMKEKGDIPEGYSVSREKKERFSLILESASTNQTSMYLCASSDTGSNEQFFGPGTRLTVL.

V gene TRBV5-1 combines with J gene TRBJ2-7; D gene uncertain. Germline V gives CDR1 SGHRS, CDR2 YFSETQ. The CDR3 sequence is 13 residues long. With 4 bases removed from V and 1 base from J, the gap between germline ends came to 9 bases. CDR3 region: CASSKSMSYEQYF. The CDR3 coding sequence is TGCGCCAGCAGCAAGAGTATGTCCTACGAGCAGTACTTC.

The CDR3 coding sequence is TGTGCCAGCAGAGCTCAGGGCTATAGCAATCAGCCCCAGCATTTT. The encoded protein is CASRAQGYSNQPQHF. This rearrangement joins TRBV2 to TRBJ1-5, with D perhaps matching TRBD1 (5 bases). The ends were cut back, 6 bases at V and 0 bases at J, with 12 bases in the middle. The CDR3 sequence is 15 residues long. Germline CDR1 reads SNHLY; CDR2 reads FYNNEI.

This sequence joins TRBV9 and TRBJ2-7, with TRBD1 matching 10 bases. Germline V CDR1 and CDR2: SGDLS, YYNGEE. V trimming: 3 bases; J trimming: 6 bases; junction bases outside the gene matches: 9. CDR3 length: 15 amino acids. CDR3 bases: TGTGCCAGCAGCGCAGACGACAGGGGGCTGGTCGAGCAGTACTTC. Amino acids: CASSADDRGLVEQYF.

The gene calls are TRBV13 and TRBJ2-1; D is possibly TRBD2 (6 bases). The CDR3 consists of 18 residues. Germline assignment: CDR1 PRHDT and CDR2 FYEKMQ (reference sequence). Trimming took off 5 bases at V and 0 bases at J, with 20 bases between the two ends. CDR3 nucleotide sequence: TGTGCCAGCAGCCCCGGGACCTTCCTAGCGAACTCCTACAATGAGCAGTTCTTC. Translation gives CASSPGTFLANSYNEQFF.

This chain joins TRBV28 and TRBJ1-2, with TRBD1 matching 9 bases. CDR1 is MDHEN and CDR2 is SYDVKM in the germline V gene. The CDR3 spans 15 residues. The V and J ends lost 2 bases and 7 bases, in that order; junction bases with no gene match: 8. CDR3 loop: CASSLPDRGSSGYTF. Here the CDR3 DNA reads TGTGCCAGCAGTTTACCGGACAGGGGAAGCTCTGGCTACACCTTC.

V is TRBV21-1 and J is TRBJ2-1; the D call TRBD2 from the table was never checked on the DNA. TRBV21-1 is a pseudogene. This CDR3 is 14 amino acids long. CDR3 sequence reads: CASSRNEVYNEQFF. In DNA form, the CDR3 reads TGTGCCAGCAGCAGAAACGAGGTATACAATGAGCAGTTCTTC.

CDR3 in DNA: TGTGCCAGCAGCCAAGATCTTGGTAGCGGGGCCTCCTCCTACGAGCAGTACTTC. It yields the protein CASSQDLGSGASSYEQYF. The chain has TRBV3-1 (or the pseudogene TRBV3-2) and TRBJ2-7; 8 bases agree with TRBD2. CDR1 and CDR2 from the germline V gene are LGHDT and YNNKEL (reference sequence). This CDR3 has 18 amino acids. V gave up 0 bases and J gave up 0 bases; unmatched junction bases: 10.

The CDR3 DNA reads as TGTGCCAGCAGCCAGGCTGGGACAGGGGAGAGGGAAAAACTGTTTTTT. This codes for CASSQAGTGEREKLFF. The chain recombines TRBV5-4 with TRBJ1-4, with TRBD1 identical over 10 bases. J lost 8 bases, V lost 4 bases, and 11 bases had no gene match. This CDR3 region has 16 residues. The germline V gene has CDR1 SGHNT and CDR2 YYREEE (reference sequence).

This chain links TRBV9 with TRBJ2-1; TRBD2 matches 8 bases. J lost 4 bases, V lost 0 bases, and 6 bases had no gene match. CDR1 and CDR2 from the germline V gene are SGDLS and YYNGEE. This CDR3 is 16 amino acids long. The CDR3 sequence is CASSVDSGGLYNEQFF. CDR3 in DNA: TGTGCCAGCAGCGTAGACTCGGGGGGGCTTTACAATGAGCAGTTCTTC.

This chain joins TRBV28 and TRBJ1-5; the D is unclear. CDR1 and CDR2 (germline): MDHEN, SYDVKM. V was clipped by 6 bases and J by 6 bases, with 9 bases between them. This CDR3 spans 12 amino acids. The CDR3 reads CASRSGLQPQHF. CDR3 coding DNA: TGTGCCAGCAGATCAGGTCTTCAGCCCCAGCATTTT.

The chain is built from TRBV28 and TRBJ1-5, with TRBD1 as a possible D gene (5 bases). Trimming stripped 3 bases from V and 1 base from J, with 10 bases between. This CDR3 region has 15 residues. In germline, CDR1 is MDHEN, CDR2 SYDVKM. CDR3 coding DNA: TGTGCCAGCAGTTTCCAGGGTGTAAGCAATCAGCCCCAGCATTTT. It translates to CASSFQGVSNQPQHF.

The chain has TRBV30 and TRBJ1-2, with 8 bases lining up with TRBD1. Germline trimming cut 2 bases from V and 3 bases from J; bases unmatched to any gene: 8. This CDR3 is 15 amino acids long. Germline V gene data show CDR1 as GTSNPN and CDR2 as SVGIG (reference sequence). For the CDR3, the DNA is TGTGCCTGGAGTCGTACAGGGGGAGGTTACTATGGCTACACCTTC. This sequence encodes CAWSRTGGGYYGYTF. Together with reference TRBV30 and TRBJ1-2, the CDR3 gives the full variable domain: SQTIHQWPATLVQPVGSPLSLECTVEGTSNPNLYWYRQAAGRGLQLLFYSVGIGQISSEVPQNLSASRPQDRQFILSSKKLLLSDSGFYLCAWSRTGGGYYGYTFGSGTRLTVV.

The gene calls are TRBV5-6 and TRBJ1-2; 9 bases match TRBD1. V lost 4 bases to trimming and J lost 3 bases; unmatched junction nucleotides: 10. CDR1 is SGHDT and CDR2 is YYEEEE in the germline V gene. The CDR3 totals 16 residues. CDR3 amino acids: CASSTTSDRGHYGYTF. In nucleotides, the CDR3 is TGTGCCAGCAGCACCACCTCGGACAGGGGCCACTATGGCTACACCTTC.

V and J are TRBV19 and TRBJ2-7; TRBD2 matches at 7 bases. The CDR3 has 15 residues. V lost 3 bases to trimming and J lost 7 bases; unmatched junction nucleotides: 12. The V gene's germline CDR1 is LNHDA and CDR2 SQIVND (reference sequence). The CDR3 loop is CASSIGSGVLREQYF. The CDR3 DNA sequence: TGTGCCAGTAGTATTGGCAGCGGGGTCCTCCGGGAGCAGTACTTC.

This clone was detected a few times. V is TRBV5-1 and J is TRBJ1-3; 7 bases align to TRBD1. The V gene's germline CDR1 is SGHRS and CDR2 YFSETQ. This CDR3 region has 16 residues. The junction had 7 bases not matched to a gene; V was cut back by 4 bases and J by 0 bases. CDR3 sequence (DNA): TGCGCCAGCAGCGCACGACAGGGAGCCTCTGGAAACACCATATATTTT. Protein: CASSARQGASGNTIYF.

The sample holds a few counts of this clone. V is TRBV6-6 and J is TRBJ2-7; 15 bases agree with TRBD2. The CDR3 loop spans 15 amino acids. The germline V gene has CDR1 MNHNY and CDR2 SVGAGI (reference sequence). J was trimmed by 5 bases and V by 6 bases; bases with no gene match: 5. CDR3 nucleotides: TGTGCCAGCAGCCAGGGACTAGCGGGGGGCAACGAGCAGTACTTC. Residues: CASSQGLAGGNEQYF.

CDR3 in DNA: TGTGCCAGCAGCGAGCCGGGAGCGAACACCGGGGAGCTGTTTTTT. Protein product: CASSEPGANTGELFF. The chain recombines TRBV11-2 with TRBJ2-2, with D tentatively TRBD2 (6 bases). In germline, CDR1 is SGHAT, CDR2 FQNNGV. Trimming took off 5 bases at V and 0 bases at J, with 10 bases between the two ends. The CDR3 totals 15 residues.

This chain joins TRBV5-6 and TRBJ2-7; D gene ambiguous. Per germline, CDR1 SGHDT and CDR2 YYEEEE. Trimming removed 2 bases from V and 3 bases from J, with 12 bases in between. The CDR3 has 14 residues. The CDR3: CASSFRDTHYEQYF. In DNA, the CDR3 is TGTGCCAGCAGCTTCCGTGACACTCACTACGAGCAGTACTTC.

The rearrangement links TRBV28 to TRBJ2-7; 7 nucleotides match TRBD2. V lost 7 bases to trimming and J lost 3 bases; unmatched junction nucleotides: 9. This CDR3 region has 14 residues. Germline V gene lookup returns CDR1 MDHEN and CDR2 SYDVKM. The DNA of the CDR3 is TGTGCCAGCACCCGACGGGGGGACCACTACGAGCAGTACTTC. Amino acids: CASTRRGDHYEQYF.

V is TRBV4-1 and J is TRBJ2-7; TRBD2 might be the D (6 bases). The CDR3 covers 15 residues. Germline assignment: CDR1 MGHRA and CDR2 YSYEKL. V was trimmed by 1 base and J by 1 base, leaving 11 bases between them. The CDR3 loop is CASSQALAESYEQYF. DNA of the CDR3: TGCGCCAGCAGCCAAGCCTTAGCGGAATCCTACGAGCAGTACTTC.

About this clone: This sequence is one base from a far larger clone and is likely a read error. V and J are TRBV28 and TRBJ2-3; D unresolved. Per the germline V gene, CDR1 is MDHEN and CDR2 is SYDVKM. The CDR3 runs to 11 residues. V was shortened by 6 bases and J by 3 bases, with 4 bases between the two germline ends. The CDR3 nucleotides are TGTGCCAGCAGCCGTACAGATACGCAGTATTTT. Protein product: CASSRTDTQYF.

The chain uses TRBV9 and TRBJ1-1; D gene uncertain. V shed 2 bases and J shed 2 bases, with 10 bases lying between them. CDR1 SGDLS and CDR2 YYNGEE come from the germline V gene. The CDR3 has 14 amino acids. The CDR3 sequence: CASSVRGTNTEAFF. DNA for the CDR3: TGTGCCAGCAGCGTGCGAGGAACAAACACTGAAGCTTTCTTT.

This chain joins TRBV29-1 and TRBJ2-5; 11 nucleotides line up with TRBD1. Germline CDR1 is SQVTM and CDR2 is ANQGSEA. Trimming at V came to 6 bases and at J to 2 bases, leaving 2 bases not matched to a gene. The CDR3 sequence is 13 residues long. DNA for the CDR3: TGCAGCGTCCGGGACAGGGGGCAAGAGACCCAGTACTTC. Encoded protein: CSVRDRGQETQYF.

V is TRBV18 and J is TRBJ2-5, with 12 bases identical to TRBD2. Germline V gene lookup returns CDR1 KGHSH and CDR2 LQKENI. Trimming removed 5 bases from V and 4 bases from J; junction bases left unmatched: 5. This CDR3 comprises 15 residues. The CDR3 DNA sequence: TGTGCCAGCTCATCTAGCGGGGGGGCCCGAGAGACCCAGTACTTC. Its protein product is CASSSSGGARETQYF.